This T cell receptor (beta chain) was sequenced for a study of neurological immune-mediated disorders. General study points: Multiple sclerosis, the disease with the least TCR clonal expansion, fell below healthy controls, whereas HTLV-1-associated myelopathy showed the most.

This CDR3 contains 17 residues. V trimming: 6 bases; J trimming: 1 base; junction bases outside the gene matches: 4. Germline V lookup: CDR1 KGHDR, CDR2 SFDVKD. Template-switch 5'RACE cDNA synthesis added a 10-nucleotide unique molecular identifier. Every sequencing run produced over 170 million TCR-beta sequences, and the sequences from any one run covered 15-18 subjects. TCRdb re-called the 5' RACE reads through MiXCR, storing one row per CDR3 protein. This table holds around 56,000 distinct CDR3 sequences, less than 25% found once. By its share, this clonotype is medium-sized. Its antigen is still unknown. Stated time point: technical triplicate 2.

The TCR originated in a man in his fifties or sixties with HTLV-1-associated myelopathy (HAM/TSP). Sequencing was done on a sample of PBMCs. This chain links TRBV24-1 with TRBJ2-1; 14 bases fit TRBD2. CDR3 loop: CATSPGTSGRSYNEQFF. DNA of the CDR3: TGTGCCACCAGTCCCGGGACTAGCGGGAGATCCTACAATGAGCAGTTCTTC.